Listed below are T cell receptor beta chains from one sample, sequenced in a study of blood T cell repertoires in COVID-19. TCRdb keeps only in-frame clones here, not all; method: immunoSEQ multiplex PCR. The sample gives more than 95,000 clones, 80% to 85% of which show up once; less than 20% is in the top ten. Sequenced sample: peripheral blood. These receptors originate from a woman of 80 years or more with acute or convalescent COVID-19. The CDR3 runs from the conserved cysteine through the conserved F or W. The D gene is left open where the match is weak.

TRBV28	TRBD1	TRBJ1-5	TGTGCCAGCAGTTTGTGGGGACAGGGGATGAATCAGCCCCAGCATTTT	CASSLWGQGMNQPQHF
TRBV24-1	TRBD1	TRBJ2-1	TGTGCCACCAGTGACCGGACAGGGGGTCACTCCTACAATGAGCAGTTCTTC	CATSDRTGGHSYNEQFF
TRBV28	NA	TRBJ1-3	TGTGCCAGCAGGCCATCGGAGACTGGAAACACCATATATTTT	CASRPSETGNTIYF
TRBV4-3	NA	TRBJ2-6	TGCGCCAGCAGCTTTGACAGGCACTCTGGGGCCAACGTCCTGACTTTC	CASSFDRHSGANVLTF
TRBV11-2	NA	TRBJ2-5	TGTGCCAGCAGCTTACAGGGCCAAGAGACCCAGTACTTC	CASSLQGQETQYF
TRBV7-9	NA	TRBJ2-5	TGTGCCAGCAGCTTAGTTGCGGGTCCAGAGACCCAGTACTTC	CASSLVAGPETQYF
TRBV18	TRBD2	TRBJ2-7	TGTGCCAGCTCACCCGCTAGCGGGAGCTACGAGCAGTACTTC	CASSPASGSYEQYF
TRBV28	NA	TRBJ2-1	TGTTCTGACAATGAGCAGTTCTTC	CSDNEQFF
TRBV6-5	TRBD1	TRBJ1-6	TGTGCCAGCAGTCTCGGGACAGCCGATAATTCACCCCTCCACTTT	CASSLGTADNSPLHF
TRBV20-1	NA	TRBJ2-5	TGCAGTGCTAGTATGGGGGGGCTTCGGGAGACCCAGTACTTC	CSASMGGLRETQYF
TRBV28	TRBD1	TRBJ2-7	TGTGCCAGCAGTTGGGGACAGGGATTTAGCTTC	CASSWGQGFSF
TRBV12-5	NA	TRBJ2-1	TGTGCTAGTGCCTCCCAAGGGGGCTACAATGAGCAGTTCTTC	CASASQGGYNEQFF
TRBV19	NA	TRBJ2-2	TGTGCCAGTAGTATCGTGTTTAACGGGGAGCTGTTTTTT	CASSIVFNGELFF